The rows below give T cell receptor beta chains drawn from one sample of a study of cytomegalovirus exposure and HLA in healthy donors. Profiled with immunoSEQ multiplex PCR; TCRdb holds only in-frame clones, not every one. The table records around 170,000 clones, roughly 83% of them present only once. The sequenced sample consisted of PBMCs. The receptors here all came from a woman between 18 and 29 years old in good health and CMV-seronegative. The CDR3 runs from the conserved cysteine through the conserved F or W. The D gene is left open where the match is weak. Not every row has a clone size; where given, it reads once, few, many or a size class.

CDR3 DNA: TGCGCCAGCAGCCTGCGCGGGGAGGCAATTGGAAACACCATATATTTT; CDR3 protein: CASSLRGEAIGNTIYF; J gene: TRBJ1-3; V gene: TRBV5-1; clone size: -; D gene: -
CDR3 DNA: TGTGCCAGCAGTCACACCGGGACAGGTATTTCCACTGAAGCTTTCTTT; CDR3 protein: CASSHTGTGISTEAFF; J gene: TRBJ1-1; V gene: TRBV2; clone size: -; D gene: TRBD1
CDR3 DNA: TGTGCCAGCAGTCCCCGTTCTAGCGGGGGGGCGTATGAGCAGTTCTTC; CDR3 protein: CASSPRSSGGAYEQFF; J gene: TRBJ2-1; V gene: TRBV27; clone size: -; D gene: TRBD2
CDR3 DNA: TGCGCCAGCAGCTCCGCACCGGACAGGGTACAGAATGGCTACACCTTC; CDR3 protein: CASSSAPDRVQNGYTF; J gene: TRBJ1-2; V gene: TRBV5-1; clone size: -; D gene: TRBD1
CDR3 DNA: TGTGCCAGCAGCACTGACAGGTCCCATACTGGAAACACCATATATTTT; CDR3 protein: CASSTDRSHTGNTIYF; J gene: TRBJ1-3; V gene: TRBV5-4; clone size: -; D gene: -
CDR3 DNA: TGTGCCAGCAGCTTTAGTCTAGAGGCCAACGTCCTGACTTTC; CDR3 protein: CASSFSLEANVLTF; J gene: TRBJ2-6; V gene: TRBV7-9; clone size: -; D gene: -
CDR3 DNA: TGCGCCAGCAGCGTATCCGGGACTAGCGGGGGGGATACGCAGTATTTT; CDR3 protein: CASSVSGTSGGDTQYF; J gene: TRBJ2-3; V gene: TRBV5-1; clone size: -; D gene: TRBD2
CDR3 DNA: TGTGCCAGCCGACAGGACTCGATTTTACGGACTGAAGCTTTCTTT; CDR3 protein: CASRQDSILRTEAFF; J gene: TRBJ1-1; V gene: TRBV11-2; clone size: -; D gene: -
CDR3 DNA: TGTGCCAGCAGTACAGGGTATGGCTACACCTTC; CDR3 protein: CASSTGYGYTF; J gene: TRBJ1-2; V gene: TRBV2; clone size: few; D gene: -
CDR3 DNA: TGTGCCAGCAGGATAGCGGCGATAAGCACAGATACGCAGTATTTT; CDR3 protein: CASRIAAISTDTQYF; J gene: TRBJ2-3; V gene: TRBV6-5; clone size: -; D gene: -
CDR3 DNA: TGCGCCAGCCTTCTCGATCCAGGGGGAACCGGGGAGCTGTTTTTT; CDR3 protein: CASLLDPGGTGELFF; J gene: TRBJ2-2; V gene: TRBV5-1; clone size: -; D gene: TRBD1
CDR3 DNA: TGCGCCAGCAGCCACCCGGACAGGGTCGGTGGCTACACCTTC; CDR3 protein: CASSHPDRVGGYTF; J gene: TRBJ1-2; V gene: TRBV4-1; clone size: -; D gene: TRBD1
CDR3 DNA: TGTGCCAGCAGTGTGACAGGAGGAGAAAAACTGTTTTTT; CDR3 protein: CASSVTGGEKLFF; J gene: TRBJ1-4; V gene: TRBV6-7; clone size: -; D gene: -
CDR3 DNA: TGCGCCAGCAGCTTGGATCCTCGACATATGTATGACTATGGCTACACCTTC; CDR3 protein: CASSLDPRHMYDYGYTF; J gene: TRBJ1-2; V gene: TRBV5-1; clone size: -; D gene: -
CDR3 DNA: TGTGCCTGGAGTGGGGGACTAGCGGGCTACGAGCAGTACTTC; CDR3 protein: CAWSGGLAGYEQYF; J gene: TRBJ2-7; V gene: TRBV30; clone size: -; D gene: TRBD2
CDR3 DNA: TGTGCCTGGAGTCGTGGGCAGTCCTACGAGCAGTACTTC; CDR3 protein: CAWSRGQSYEQYF; J gene: TRBJ2-7; V gene: TRBV30; clone size: -; D gene: -
CDR3 DNA: TGTGCCAGTAGTACCGGACACACCCGTGGGTATGGCTACACCTTC; CDR3 protein: CASSTGHTRGYGYTF; J gene: TRBJ1-2; V gene: TRBV19; clone size: -; D gene: -
CDR3 DNA: TGTGCCAGTACCCCGGGACAGGGCTCCTACGAGCAGTACTTC; CDR3 protein: CASTPGQGSYEQYF; J gene: TRBJ2-7; V gene: TRBV2; clone size: -; D gene: TRBD1
CDR3 DNA: TGTGCCAGCAGCCCGGCCCTAGCGGGGTACAATGAGCAGTTCTTC; CDR3 protein: CASSPALAGYNEQFF; J gene: TRBJ2-1; V gene: TRBV13; clone size: once; D gene: TRBD2
CDR3 DNA: TGTGCCTGGGCTACAGGCCCGGGTCAGCCCCAGCATTTT; CDR3 protein: CAWATGPGQPQHF; J gene: TRBJ1-5; V gene: TRBV30; clone size: -; D gene: -